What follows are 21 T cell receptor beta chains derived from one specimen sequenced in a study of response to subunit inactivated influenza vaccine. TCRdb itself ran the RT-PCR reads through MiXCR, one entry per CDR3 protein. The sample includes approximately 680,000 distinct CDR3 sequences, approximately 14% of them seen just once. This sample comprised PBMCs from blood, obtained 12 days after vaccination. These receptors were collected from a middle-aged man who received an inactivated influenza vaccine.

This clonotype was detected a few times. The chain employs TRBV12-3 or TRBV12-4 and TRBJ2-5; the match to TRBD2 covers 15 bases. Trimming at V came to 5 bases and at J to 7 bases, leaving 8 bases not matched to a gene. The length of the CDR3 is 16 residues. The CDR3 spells CASSPRTSGRAGTQYF. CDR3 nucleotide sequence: TGTGCCAGCAGTCCCAGGACTAGCGGGAGGGCAGGGACCCAGTACTTC.

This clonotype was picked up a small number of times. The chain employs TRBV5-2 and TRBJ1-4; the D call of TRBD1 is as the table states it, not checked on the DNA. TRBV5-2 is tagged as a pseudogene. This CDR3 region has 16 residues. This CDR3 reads CASNTGGVATNEKLFF. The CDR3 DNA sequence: TGTGCCAGCAACACAGGGGGAGTTGCAACTAATGAAAAACTGTTTTTT.

CDR3 region: CASSLVRGREQYF. The CDR3 DNA sequence: TGCGCCAGCAGCTTGGTCAGGGGGCGCGAGCAGTACTTC. The rearrangement links TRBV5-1 to TRBJ2-7, with 8 positions matching TRBD1. The junction had 2 bases not matched to a gene; V was cut back by 0 bases and J by 6 bases. The CDR3 has 13 residues. The germline CDR1 and CDR2 sequences are SGHRS and YFSETQ.

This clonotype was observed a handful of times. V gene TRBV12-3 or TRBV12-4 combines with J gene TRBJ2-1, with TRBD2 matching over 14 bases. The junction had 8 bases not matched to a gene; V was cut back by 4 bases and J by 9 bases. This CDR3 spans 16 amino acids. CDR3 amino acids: CASSSLGTSGSSEQFF. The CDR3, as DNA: TGTGCCAGCAGTTCCCTGGGGACTAGCGGGAGTAGTGAGCAGTTCTTC.

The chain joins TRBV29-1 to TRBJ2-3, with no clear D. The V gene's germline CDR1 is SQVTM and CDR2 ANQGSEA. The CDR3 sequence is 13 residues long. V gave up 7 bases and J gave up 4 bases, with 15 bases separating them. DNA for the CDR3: TGCAGCGGCGATTTGGGGAATTCAGATACGCAGTATTTT. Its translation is CSGDLGNSDTQYF.

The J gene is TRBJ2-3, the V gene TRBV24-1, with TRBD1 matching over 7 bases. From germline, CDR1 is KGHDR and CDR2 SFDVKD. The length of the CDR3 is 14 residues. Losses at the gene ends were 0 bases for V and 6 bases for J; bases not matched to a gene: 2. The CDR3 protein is CATSDLRGPDTQYF. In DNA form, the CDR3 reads TGTGCCACCAGTGATTTGAGGGGGCCTGATACGCAGTATTTT.

CDR3 sequence reads: CASSLMTGYSYNEQFF. The DNA for the CDR3 is TGTGCCAGCAGTCTCATGACAGGTTACTCCTACAATGAGCAGTTCTTC. The J gene is TRBJ2-1, the V gene TRBV12-3 or TRBV12-4; the D gene is possibly TRBD1 (6 bases). Trimming removed 5 bases at V and 0 bases at J, with 14 bases between. The length of the CDR3 is 16 residues.

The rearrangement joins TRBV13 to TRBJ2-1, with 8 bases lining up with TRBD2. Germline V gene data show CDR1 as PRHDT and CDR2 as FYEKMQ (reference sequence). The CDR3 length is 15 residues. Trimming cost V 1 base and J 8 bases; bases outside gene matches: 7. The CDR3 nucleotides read TGTGCCAGCAGCTTAGATCCGGGAGGGGTCGATGAGCAGTTCTTC. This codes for CASSLDPGGVDEQFF.

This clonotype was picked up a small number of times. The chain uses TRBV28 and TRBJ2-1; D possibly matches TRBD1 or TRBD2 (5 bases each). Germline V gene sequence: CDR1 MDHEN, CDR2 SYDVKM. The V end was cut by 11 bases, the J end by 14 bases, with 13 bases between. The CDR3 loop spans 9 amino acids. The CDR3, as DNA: TGTGCCTCCGGGGCTAGAGAGTTCTTC. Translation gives CASGAREFF.

The chain's CDR3 is CAWTWTGIEQYF. The CDR3 DNA reads as TGTGCCTGGACCTGGACAGGGATCGAGCAGTACTTC. The chain combines TRBV30 with TRBJ2-7; 8 bases are a match to TRBD1. Germline CDR1 is GTSNPN and CDR2 is SVGIG (reference sequence). This CDR3 spans 12 amino acids. Losses at the gene ends were 4 bases for V and 6 bases for J; bases not matched to a gene: 5.

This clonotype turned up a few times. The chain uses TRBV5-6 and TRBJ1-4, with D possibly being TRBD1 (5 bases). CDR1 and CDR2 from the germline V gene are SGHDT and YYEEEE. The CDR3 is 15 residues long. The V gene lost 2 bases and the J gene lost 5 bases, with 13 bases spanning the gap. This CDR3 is CASSFRLAGNEKLFF. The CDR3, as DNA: TGTGCCAGCAGCTTCAGGTTGGCAGGGAATGAAAAACTGTTTTTT. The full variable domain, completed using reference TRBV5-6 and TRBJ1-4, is DAGVTQSPTHLIKTRGQQVTLRCSPKSGHDTVSWYQQALGQGPQFIFQYYEEEERQRGNFPDRFSGHQFPNYSSELNVNALLLGDSALYLCASSFRLAGNEKLFFGSGTQLSVL.

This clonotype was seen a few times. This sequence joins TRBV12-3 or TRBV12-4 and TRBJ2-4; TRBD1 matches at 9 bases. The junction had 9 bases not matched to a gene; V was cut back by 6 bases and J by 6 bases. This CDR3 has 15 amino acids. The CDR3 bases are TGTGCCAGCAGCGACAGGGGGTTACCGATAAACATTCAGTACTTC. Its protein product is CASSDRGLPINIQYF.

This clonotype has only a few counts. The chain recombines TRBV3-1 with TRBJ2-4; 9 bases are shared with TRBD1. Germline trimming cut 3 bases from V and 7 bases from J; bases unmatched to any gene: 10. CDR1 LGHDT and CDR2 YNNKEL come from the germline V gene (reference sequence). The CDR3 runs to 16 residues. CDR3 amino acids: CASSQAPGQGWNIQYF. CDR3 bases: TGTGCCAGCAGCCAGGCTCCGGGACAGGGTTGGAACATTCAGTACTTC.

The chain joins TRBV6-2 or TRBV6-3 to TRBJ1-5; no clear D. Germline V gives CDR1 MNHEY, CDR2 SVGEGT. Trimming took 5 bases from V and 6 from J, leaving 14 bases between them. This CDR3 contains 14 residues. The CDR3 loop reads CASSDYTLGQPQHF. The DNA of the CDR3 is TGTGCCAGCAGTGACTACACCCTGGGTCAGCCCCAGCATTTT.

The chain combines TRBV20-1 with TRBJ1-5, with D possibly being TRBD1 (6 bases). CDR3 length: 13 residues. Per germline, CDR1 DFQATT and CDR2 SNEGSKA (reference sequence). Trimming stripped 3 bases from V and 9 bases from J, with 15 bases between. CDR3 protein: CSASSQGMGPQHF. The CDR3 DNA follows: TGCAGTGCTAGTTCCCAGGGGATGGGGCCCCAGCATTTT.

The CDR3 nucleotides are TGTGCCAGCAGTTTCCTAGCGACCTACAATGAGCAGTTCTTC. Translation: CASSFLATYNEQFF. The chain uses TRBV27 and TRBJ2-1, with D possibly matching TRBD2 (6 bases). The V and J ends lost 3 bases and 2 bases respectively, with 8 bases between them. The CDR3 covers 14 residues. The germline V gene has CDR1 MNHEY and CDR2 SMNVEV (reference sequence).

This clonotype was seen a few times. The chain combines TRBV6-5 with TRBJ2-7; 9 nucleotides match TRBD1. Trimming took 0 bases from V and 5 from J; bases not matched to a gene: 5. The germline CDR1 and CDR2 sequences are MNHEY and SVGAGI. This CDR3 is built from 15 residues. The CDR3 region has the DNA TGTGCCAGCAGTTACTCGTACAGGGGGCTTAACGAGCAGTACTTC. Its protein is CASSYSYRGLNEQYF.

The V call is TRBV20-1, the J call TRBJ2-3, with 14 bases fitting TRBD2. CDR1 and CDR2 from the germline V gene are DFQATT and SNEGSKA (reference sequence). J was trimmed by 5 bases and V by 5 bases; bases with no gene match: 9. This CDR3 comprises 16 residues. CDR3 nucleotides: TGCAGTGCTGGCCCGGGACTAGCGGGAGTTGGAGATACGCAGTATTTT. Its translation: CSAGPGLAGVGDTQYF.

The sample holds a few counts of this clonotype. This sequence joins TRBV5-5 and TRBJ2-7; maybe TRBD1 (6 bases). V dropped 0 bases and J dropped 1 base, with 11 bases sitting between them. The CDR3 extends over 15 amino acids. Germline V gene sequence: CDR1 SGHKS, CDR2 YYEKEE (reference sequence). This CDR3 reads CASSLEGGRSYEQYF. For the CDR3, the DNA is TGTGCCAGCAGCTTGGAAGGGGGTAGGTCCTACGAGCAGTACTTC.

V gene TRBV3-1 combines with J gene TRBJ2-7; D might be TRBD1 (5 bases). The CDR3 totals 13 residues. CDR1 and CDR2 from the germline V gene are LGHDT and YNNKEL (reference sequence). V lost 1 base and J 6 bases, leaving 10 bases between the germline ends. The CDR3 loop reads CASSQVVGAEQYF. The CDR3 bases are TGTGCCAGCAGCCAAGTCGTAGGGGCCGAGCAGTACTTC.

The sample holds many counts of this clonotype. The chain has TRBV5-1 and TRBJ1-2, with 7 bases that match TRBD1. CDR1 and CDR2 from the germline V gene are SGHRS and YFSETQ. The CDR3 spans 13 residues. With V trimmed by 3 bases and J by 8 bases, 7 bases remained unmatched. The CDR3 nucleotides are TGCGCCAGCAGCTATGACAGGGAGTGGGGCTACACCTTC. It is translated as CASSYDREWGYTF.